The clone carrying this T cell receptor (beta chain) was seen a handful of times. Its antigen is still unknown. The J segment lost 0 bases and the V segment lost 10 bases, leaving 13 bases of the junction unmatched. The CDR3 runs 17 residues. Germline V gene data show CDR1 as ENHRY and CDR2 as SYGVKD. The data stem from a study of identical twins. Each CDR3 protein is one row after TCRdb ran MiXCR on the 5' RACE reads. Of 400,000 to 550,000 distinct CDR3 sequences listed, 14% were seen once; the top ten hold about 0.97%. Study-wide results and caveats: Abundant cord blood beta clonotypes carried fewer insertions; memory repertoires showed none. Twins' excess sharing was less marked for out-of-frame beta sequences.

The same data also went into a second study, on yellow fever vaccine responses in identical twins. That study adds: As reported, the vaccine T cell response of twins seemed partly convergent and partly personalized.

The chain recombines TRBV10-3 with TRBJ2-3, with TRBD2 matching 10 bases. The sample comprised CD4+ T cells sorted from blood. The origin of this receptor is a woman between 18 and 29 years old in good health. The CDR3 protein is CATSFSGRPSSTDTQYF. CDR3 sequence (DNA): TGTGCCACTTCTTTTAGCGGGAGGCCCTCTAGCACAGATACGCAGTATTTT.